This T cell receptor beta chain is drawn from a study of blood T cell repertoires in COVID-19. Overall study context: Whether acute or convalescent, the COVID-19 samples came from the United States, Italy and Spain. T cells, B-cell-depleted T cells, or PBMCs provided the cDNA or gDNA that served as material.

In the study's own analysis: It was from reference gene primer amplification that nucleated cell counts were estimated. TCRdb's table, derived via immunoSEQ multiplex PCR, lists solely in-frame clones and lacks some. The V and J calls and clone size were taken over from that table, and D and trimming were inferred from the DNA. The sample lists 90,000 or so clones; around 90% were seen once. CDR1 and CDR2 from the germline V gene are SGHDT and YYEEEE. Trimming stripped 4 bases from V and 2 bases from J, with 16 bases between. This CDR3 comprises 16 residues. Sequenced sample: peripheral blood. The receptor was derived from a human donor with active COVID-19. The donor label of this sample is uncertain. The rearrangement links TRBV5-6 to TRBJ2-1, with D perhaps TRBD1 (5 bases). The CDR3 region is CASSPGHRGTYNEQFF. As DNA, the CDR3 is TGTGCCAGCAGCCCAGGGCATAGGGGTACCTACAATGAGCAGTTCTTC.